Presented here are 21 T cell receptor beta chains from one specimen sequenced in a study of T-cell reconstitution after alpha-beta-depleted transplantation in children. Unique molecular identifiers were used to barcode this TCRbeta library. TCRdb redid the calling of the PCR reads with MiXCR, one entry per CDR3 protein. Among a few hundred thousand distinct CDR3 sequences listed, roughly 30% were seen once. The source was PBMCs, collected before TCRalphabeta/CD19-depleted stem cell transplant. The receptors were sampled from a boy less than two years old with Wiskott-Aldrich syndrome, due to receive a stem cell transplant.

The V call is TRBV12-3 or TRBV12-4, the J call TRBJ2-7; no reliable D call. Trimming took off 8 bases at V and 1 base at J, with 12 bases between the two ends. This CDR3 region has 13 residues. CDR3 coding DNA: TGTGCCAGCGCGGACCTCGGATCCTACGAGCAGTACTTC. Protein: CASADLGSYEQYF.

This clonotype turned up a few times. The V gene is TRBV28, the J gene TRBJ2-7; D perhaps matches TRBD1 (6 bases). Trimming left V 5 bases short and J 2 bases short, with 13 bases between. This CDR3 is 14 amino acids long. Germline CDR1 and CDR2: MDHEN and SYDVKM. The CDR3 region has the DNA TGTGCCAGCAGTCCGACAGGTCTGCCCTACGAGCAGTACTTC. Its protein product is CASSPTGLPYEQYF.

A few counts support this clonotype. The chain recombines TRBV9 with TRBJ2-1; TRBD2 agrees at 13 bases. Germline CDR1 and CDR2: SGDLS and YYNGEE. The CDR3 spans 16 residues. V trimming: 0 bases; J trimming: 5 bases; junction bases outside the gene matches: 2. CDR3 region: CASSVVGLAGNNEQFF. The CDR3 bases are TGTGCCAGCAGCGTAGTGGGACTAGCGGGGAACAATGAGCAGTTCTTC.

V and J are TRBV20-1 and TRBJ2-7, with 11 positions matching TRBD2. With V trimmed by 3 bases and J by 5 bases, 6 bases remained unmatched. The length of the CDR3 is 14 residues. Per germline, CDR1 DFQATT and CDR2 SNEGSKA (reference sequence). Written as DNA, the CDR3 is TGCAGTGCTAGTCGGGGACTAGCGGTGGACGAGCAGTACTTC. Amino acids: CSASRGLAVDEQYF.

This clonotype was seen a few times. The rearrangement joins TRBV5-1 to TRBJ2-7, with D perhaps matching TRBD1 (5 bases). This CDR3 contains 15 residues. Germline assignment: CDR1 SGHRS and CDR2 YFSETQ. Trimming took off 4 bases at V and 1 base at J, with 15 bases between the two ends. This chain's CDR3 is CASSPGDRSSYEQYF. The CDR3 DNA sequence: TGCGCCAGCAGCCCTGGCGACAGATCTTCCTACGAGCAGTACTTC.

This clonotype was observed at least ten times. The V gene is TRBV28, the J gene TRBJ2-1; D is uncertain. In germline, CDR1 is MDHEN, CDR2 SYDVKM. This CDR3 has 13 residues. V lost 3 bases and J 0 bases, leaving 3 bases between the germline ends. CDR3: CASSFSSYNEQFF. CDR3 bases: TGTGCCAGCAGTTTTAGCTCCTACAATGAGCAGTTCTTC. Full variable domain (outside the CDR3, taken from reference TRBV28 and TRBJ2-1): DVKVTQSSRYLVKRTGEKVFLECVQDMDHENMFWYRQDPGLGLRLIYFSYDVKMKEKGDIPEGYSVSREKKERFSLILESASTNQTSMYLCASSFSSYNEQFFGPGTRLTVL.

This clonotype has at least ten counts. This chain links TRBV5-4 with TRBJ2-2; no reliable D call. The CDR3 is made up of 15 amino acids. Germline V gene data show CDR1 as SGHNT and CDR2 as YYREEE (reference sequence). V was trimmed by 2 bases and J by 0 bases, leaving 8 bases between them. CDR3 nucleotides: TGTGCCAGCAGCTTACCAGAGGCGAACACCGGGGAGCTGTTTTTT. Translated: CASSLPEANTGELFF.

This clonotype came up a few times. The V call is TRBV5-1, the J call TRBJ2-5; D may be TRBD2 (6 bases). The V gene lost 2 bases and the J gene lost 5 bases, with 10 bases spanning the gap. Germline CDR1 and CDR2: SGHRS and YFSETQ. This CDR3 spans 13 amino acids. CDR3 loop: CASSLREMETQYF. The CDR3 DNA sequence: TGCGCCAGCAGCTTACGGGAGATGGAGACCCAGTACTTC. Full variable domain (missing parts from reference TRBV5-1 and TRBJ2-5): KAGVTQTPRYLIKTRGQQVTLSCSPISGHRSVSWYQQTPGQGLQFLFEYFSETQRNKGNFPGRFSGRQFSNSRSEMNVSTLELGDSALYLCASSLREMETQYFGPGTRLLVL.

A single count supports this clonotype. The V call is TRBV18, the J call TRBJ2-6; unclear D gene. Germline V gives CDR1 KGHSH, CDR2 LQKENI. CDR3 length: 15 amino acids. V dropped 5 bases and J dropped 0 bases, with 8 bases sitting between them. The CDR3 region has the DNA TGTGCCAGCTCATCATTTAACTCTGGGGCCAACGTCCTGACTTTC. It translates to CASSSFNSGANVLTF.

V gene TRBV10-3 combines with J gene TRBJ1-2; D call uncertain. The CDR3 is made up of 12 amino acids. Trimming stripped 2 bases from V and 4 bases from J, with 5 bases between. Germline lookup yields CDR1 ENHRY and CDR2 SYGVKD. CDR3 sequence (DNA): TGTGCCATCAGTGAGGAGGCCTATGGCTACACCTTC. This encodes CAISEEAYGYTF.

This clonotype came up a few times. V and J are TRBV15 and TRBJ2-1; D call uncertain. V lost 0 bases and J lost 1, with 7 bases in between. The CDR3 covers 15 residues. In germline, CDR1 is LNHNV, CDR2 YYDKDF (reference sequence). CDR3 nucleotides: TGTGCCACCAGCAGAGAGGTGGGGTCCTACAATGAGCAGTTCTTC. As protein: CATSREVGSYNEQFF.

About this clonotype itself: One junction end disagrees with the germline gene, perhaps due to a read error. The V gene is TRBV20-1, the J gene TRBJ2-3; TRBD2 matches 9 bases. The CDR3 sequence is 15 residues long. CDR1 DFQATT and CDR2 SNEGSKA come from the germline V gene (reference sequence). CDR3 coding DNA: TGCGGTGCTAAAATACCGGGACTAGCTACAGATACGCAGTATTTT. The encoded protein is CGAKIPGLATDTQYF.

The rearrangement links TRBV12-3 or TRBV12-4 to TRBJ2-1, with a weak D call TRBD2 (5 bases). V dropped 6 bases and J dropped 6 bases, with 9 bases sitting between them. The CDR3 has 12 amino acids. For the CDR3, the DNA is TGTGCCAGCAGAGCTACTAGCAATGAGCAGTTCTTC. This sequence encodes CASRATSNEQFF.

This clonotype showed up just a few times. The chain recombines TRBV12-3 or TRBV12-4 with TRBJ2-1; D may be TRBD2 (5 bases). The V end was cut by 4 bases, the J end by 1 base, with 8 bases between. The CDR3 totals 14 residues. CDR3 sequence: CASSYEGSYNEQFF. CDR3 sequence (DNA): TGTGCCAGCAGTTATGAGGGTTCCTACAATGAGCAGTTCTTC.

This chain connects TRBV6-5 to TRBJ2-7; no clear D gene. CDR1 and CDR2 (germline): MNHEY, SVGAGI. The ends were cut back, 3 bases at V and 4 bases at J, with 16 bases in the middle. This CDR3 has 15 amino acids. The CDR3 is CASSYGRLLGYEQYF. CDR3 bases: TGTGCCAGCAGTTATGGGCGCCTCCTAGGGTACGAGCAGTACTTC.

V and J are TRBV15 and TRBJ1-1; 9 positions match TRBD1. The CDR3 contains 17 residues. Germline CDR1 reads LNHNV; CDR2 reads YYDKDF (reference sequence). With 2 bases clipped from V and 3 bases from J, the junction kept 10 bases outside the gene matches. The CDR3: CATSRYRGLGVDTEAFF. The CDR3 DNA reads as TGTGCCACCAGCAGATACAGGGGGCTCGGTGTCGACACTGAAGCTTTCTTT. The full variable domain, completed using reference TRBV15 and TRBJ1-1, is DAMVIQNPRYQVTQFGKPVTLSCSQTLNHNVMYWYQQKSSQAPKLLFHYYDKDFNNEADTPDNFQSRRPNTSFCFLDIRSPGLGDTAMYLCATSRYRGLGVDTEAFFGQGTRLTVV.

This chain links TRBV7-2 with TRBJ1-1; D might be TRBD1 (6 bases). The CDR3 has 17 residues. Germline lookup yields CDR1 SGHTA and CDR2 FQGNSA. Trimming took off 1 base at V and 3 bases at J, with 18 bases between the two ends. The CDR3 coding sequence is TGTGCCAGCAGCTTAGGAATTCAGGGGCAGATGGACACTGAAGCTTTCTTT. Its protein product is CASSLGIQGQMDTEAFF.

The rearrangement joins TRBV12-3 or TRBV12-4 to TRBJ1-4; TRBD1 aligns across 7 bases. The CDR3 has 12 residues. With V trimmed by 5 bases and J by 11 bases, 5 bases remained unmatched. In DNA form, the CDR3 reads TGTGCCAGCAGTCCTGACAGGGATAAACTGTTTTTT. It specifies CASSPDRDKLFF.

This clonotype was found a few times. CDR3 sequence: CASSYRGTGIGHEQYF. CDR3 bases: TGTGCCAGCAGTTACCGTGGGACAGGGATAGGGCACGAGCAGTACTTC. This chain links TRBV6-5 with TRBJ2-7, with 9 positions matching TRBD1. CDR1 is MNHEY, CDR2 SVGAGI, per germline. This CDR3 is 16 amino acids long. Trimming took 2 bases from V and 5 from J; bases not matched to a gene: 10.

The chain uses TRBV6-5 and TRBJ2-3; the match to TRBD2 covers 7 bases. J gave up 0 bases and V 0 bases, and 9 bases lay outside the gene matches. CDR1 and CDR2 from the germline V gene are MNHEY and SVGAGI. The CDR3 runs 18 residues. The CDR3 DNA reads as TGTGCCAGCAGTTACTCGATAGGGGCGGGAGCTAGCACAGATACGCAGTATTTT. It is translated as CASSYSIGAGASTDTQYF.

Only a few counts were recorded for this clonotype. This chain uses TRBV29-1 with TRBJ1-5; D remains unclear. The germline V gene encodes CDR1 SQVTM and CDR2 ANQGSEA. The V gene lost 6 bases and the J gene lost 0 bases, with 6 bases spanning the gap. This CDR3 is 12 amino acids long. The CDR3 nucleotides are TGCAGCGTGATGGATAGCAATCAGCCCCAGCATTTT. This sequence encodes CSVMDSNQPQHF.